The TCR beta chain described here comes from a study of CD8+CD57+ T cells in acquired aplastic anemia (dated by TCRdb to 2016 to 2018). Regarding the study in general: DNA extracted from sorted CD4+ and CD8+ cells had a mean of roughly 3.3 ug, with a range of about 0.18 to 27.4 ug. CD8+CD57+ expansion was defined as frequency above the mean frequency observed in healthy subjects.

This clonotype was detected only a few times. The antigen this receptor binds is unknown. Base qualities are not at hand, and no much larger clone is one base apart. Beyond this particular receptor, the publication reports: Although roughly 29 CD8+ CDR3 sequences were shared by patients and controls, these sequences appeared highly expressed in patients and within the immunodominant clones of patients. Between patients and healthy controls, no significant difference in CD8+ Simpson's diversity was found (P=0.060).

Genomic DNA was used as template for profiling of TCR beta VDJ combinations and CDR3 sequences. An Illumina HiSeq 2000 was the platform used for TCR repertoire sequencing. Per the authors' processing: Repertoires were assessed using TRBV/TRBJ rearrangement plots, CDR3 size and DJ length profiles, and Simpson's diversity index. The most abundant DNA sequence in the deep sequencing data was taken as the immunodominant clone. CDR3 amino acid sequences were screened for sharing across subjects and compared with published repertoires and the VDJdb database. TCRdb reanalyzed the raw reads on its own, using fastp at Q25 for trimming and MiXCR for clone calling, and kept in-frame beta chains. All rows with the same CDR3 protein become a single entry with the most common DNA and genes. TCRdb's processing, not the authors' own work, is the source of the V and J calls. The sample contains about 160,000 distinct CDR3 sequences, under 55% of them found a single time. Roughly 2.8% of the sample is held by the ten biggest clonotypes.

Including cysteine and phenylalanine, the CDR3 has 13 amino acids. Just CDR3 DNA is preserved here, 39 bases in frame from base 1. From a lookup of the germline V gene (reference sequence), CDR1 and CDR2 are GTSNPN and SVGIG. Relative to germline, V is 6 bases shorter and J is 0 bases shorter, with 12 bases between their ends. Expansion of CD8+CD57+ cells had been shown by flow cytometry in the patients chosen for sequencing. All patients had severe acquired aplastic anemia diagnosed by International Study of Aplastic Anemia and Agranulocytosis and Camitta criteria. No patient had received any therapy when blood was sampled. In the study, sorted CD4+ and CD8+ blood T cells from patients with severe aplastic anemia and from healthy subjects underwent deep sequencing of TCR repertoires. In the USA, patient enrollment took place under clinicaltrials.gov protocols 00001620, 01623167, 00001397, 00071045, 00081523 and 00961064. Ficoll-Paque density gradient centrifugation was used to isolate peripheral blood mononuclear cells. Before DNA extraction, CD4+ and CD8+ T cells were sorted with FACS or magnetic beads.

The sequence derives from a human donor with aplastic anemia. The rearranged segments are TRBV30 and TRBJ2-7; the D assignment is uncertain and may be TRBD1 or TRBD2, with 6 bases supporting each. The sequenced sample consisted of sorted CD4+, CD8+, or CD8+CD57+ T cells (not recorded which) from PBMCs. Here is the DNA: TGTGCCTGTGATGGAGGGGGCTCCTACGAGCAGTACTTC. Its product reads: CACDGGGSYEQYF.